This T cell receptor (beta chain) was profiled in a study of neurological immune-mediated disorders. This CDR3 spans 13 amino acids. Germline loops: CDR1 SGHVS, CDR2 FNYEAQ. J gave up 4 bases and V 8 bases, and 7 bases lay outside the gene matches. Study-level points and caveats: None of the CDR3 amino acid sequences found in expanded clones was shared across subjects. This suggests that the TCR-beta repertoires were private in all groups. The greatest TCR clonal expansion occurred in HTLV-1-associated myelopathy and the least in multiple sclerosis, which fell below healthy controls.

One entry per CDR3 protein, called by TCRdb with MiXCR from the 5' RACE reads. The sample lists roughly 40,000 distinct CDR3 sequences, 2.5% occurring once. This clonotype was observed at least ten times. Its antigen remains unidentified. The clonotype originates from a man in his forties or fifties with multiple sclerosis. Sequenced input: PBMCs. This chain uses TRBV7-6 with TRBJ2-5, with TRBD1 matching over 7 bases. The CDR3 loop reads CASEDRRRETQYF. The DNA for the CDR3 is TGTGCCAGCGAGGACAGGAGAAGAGAGACCCAGTACTTC.